The source of this T cell receptor beta chain is a study of regulatory T cells in long-lasting Graves disease. Germline values: CDR1 SGHTA, CDR2 FQGNSA. With 4 bases clipped from V and 4 bases from J, the junction kept 6 bases outside the gene matches. The CDR3 is made up of 16 amino acids. Assembly of TCR beta libraries relied on iRepertoire HTBI primers together with Arm-PCR of CDR3 regions. TCRdb analysed the multiplex PCR reads with MiXCR anew, one entry per CDR3 protein. The sample lists about 420,000 distinct CDR3 sequences; about 15% were seen once. The table lists this clonotype with many counts. Time point reported: newly diagnosed GD, antithyroid drugs for less than 3 months. The TCR library was prepared using RNA isolated from PBMCs. The data also belong to a second study, concerning T cells in Graves' hyperthyroidism and ophthalmopathy. That paper notes: The diagnostic basis comprised clinical symptoms, serum thyroxine and TRAb, thyroid ultrasound and orbital computed tomography. TCR CDR3 regions were first amplified by RT-PCR with HTBI primers.

The source material was peripheral blood mononuclear cells (PBMCs), sampled at new diagnosis, from a patient treated with antithyroid drugs. V and J are TRBV7-2 and TRBJ2-3; TRBD2 aligns across 12 bases. This TCR was recovered from a woman aged 18-29 years with Graves disease. The CDR3 loop is CASSSRTSGISDTQYF. DNA for the CDR3: TGTGCCAGCAGCTCAAGGACTAGCGGGATTTCAGATACGCAGTATTTT. Full variable domain (rest looked up from reference TRBV7-2 and TRBJ2-3): GAGVSQSPSNKVTEKGKDVELRCDPISGHTALYWYRQSLGQGLEFLIYFQGNSAPDKSGLPSDRFSAERTGGSVSTLTIQRTQQEDSAVYLCASSSRTSGISDTQYFGPGTRLTVL.